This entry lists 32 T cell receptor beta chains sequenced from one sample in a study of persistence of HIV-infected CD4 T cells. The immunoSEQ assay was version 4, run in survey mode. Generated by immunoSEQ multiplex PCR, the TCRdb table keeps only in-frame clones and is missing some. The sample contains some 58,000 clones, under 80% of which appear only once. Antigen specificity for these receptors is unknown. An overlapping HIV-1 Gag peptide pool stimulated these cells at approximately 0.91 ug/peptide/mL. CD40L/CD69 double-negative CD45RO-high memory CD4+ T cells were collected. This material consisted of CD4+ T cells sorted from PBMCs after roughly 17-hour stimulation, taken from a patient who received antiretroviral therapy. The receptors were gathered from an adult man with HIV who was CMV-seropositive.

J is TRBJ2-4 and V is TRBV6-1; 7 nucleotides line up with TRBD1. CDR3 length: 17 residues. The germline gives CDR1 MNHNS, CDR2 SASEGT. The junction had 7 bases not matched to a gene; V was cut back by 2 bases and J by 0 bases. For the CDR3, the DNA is TGTGCCAGCAGTGAAAGGTGGGGACAGATAGCCAAAAACATTCAGTACTTC. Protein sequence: CASSERWGQIAKNIQYF.

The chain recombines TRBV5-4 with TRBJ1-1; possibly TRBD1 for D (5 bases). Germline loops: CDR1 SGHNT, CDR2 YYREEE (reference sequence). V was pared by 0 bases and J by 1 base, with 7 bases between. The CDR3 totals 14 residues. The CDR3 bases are TGTGCCAGCAGCTTGGACAGGTCGAACACTGAAGCTTTCTTT. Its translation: CASSLDRSNTEAFF.

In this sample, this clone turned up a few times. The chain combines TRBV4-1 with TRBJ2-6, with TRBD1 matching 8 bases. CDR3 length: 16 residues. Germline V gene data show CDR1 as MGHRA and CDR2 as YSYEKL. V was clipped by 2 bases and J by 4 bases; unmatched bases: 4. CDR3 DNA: TGCGCCAGCAGCCAACCGACAGGGGTAGGGGCCAACGTCCTGACTTTC. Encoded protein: CASSQPTGVGANVLTF.

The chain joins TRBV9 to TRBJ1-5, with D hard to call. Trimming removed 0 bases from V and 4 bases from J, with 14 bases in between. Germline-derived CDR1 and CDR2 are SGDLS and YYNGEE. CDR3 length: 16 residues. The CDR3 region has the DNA TGTGCCAGCAGCGTAGTCCCGGTTCAAGTAAATCAGCCCCAGCATTTT. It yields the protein CASSVVPVQVNQPQHF.

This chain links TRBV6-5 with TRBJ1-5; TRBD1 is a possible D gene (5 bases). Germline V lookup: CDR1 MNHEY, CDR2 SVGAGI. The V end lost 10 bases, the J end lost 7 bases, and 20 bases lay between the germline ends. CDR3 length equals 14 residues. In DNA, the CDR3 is TGTGCCACGTCCGGGAGGGGATCAGAGCAGCCCCAGCATTTT. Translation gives CATSGRGSEQPQHF.

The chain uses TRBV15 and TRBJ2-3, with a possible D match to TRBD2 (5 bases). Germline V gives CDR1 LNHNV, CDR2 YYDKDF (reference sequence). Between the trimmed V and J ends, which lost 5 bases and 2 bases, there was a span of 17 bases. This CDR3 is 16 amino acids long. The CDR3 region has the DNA TGTGCCACCAGCTGGCCCCAAGCGGAACTCACAGATACGCAGTATTTT. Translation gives CATSWPQAELTDTQYF.

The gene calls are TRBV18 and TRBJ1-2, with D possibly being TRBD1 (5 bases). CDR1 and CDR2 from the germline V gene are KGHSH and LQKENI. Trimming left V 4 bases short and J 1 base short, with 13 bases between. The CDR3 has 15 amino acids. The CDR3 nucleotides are TGTGCCAGCTCACGAAGACAGCCCGATAACTATGGCTACACCTTC. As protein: CASSRRQPDNYGYTF.

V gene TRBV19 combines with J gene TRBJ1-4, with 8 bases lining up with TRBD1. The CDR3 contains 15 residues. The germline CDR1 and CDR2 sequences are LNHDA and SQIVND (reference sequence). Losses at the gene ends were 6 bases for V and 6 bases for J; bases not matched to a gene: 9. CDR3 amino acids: CASSAGRGQDEKLFF. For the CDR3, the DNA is TGTGCCAGTAGCGCGGGCAGGGGGCAGGATGAAAAACTGTTTTTT. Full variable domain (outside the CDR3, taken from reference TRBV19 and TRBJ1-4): DGGITQSPKYLFRKEGQNVTLSCEQNLNHDAMYWYRQDPGQGLRLIYYSQIVNDFQKGDIAEGYSVSREKKESFPLTVTSAQKNPTAFYLCASSAGRGQDEKLFFGSGTQLSVL.

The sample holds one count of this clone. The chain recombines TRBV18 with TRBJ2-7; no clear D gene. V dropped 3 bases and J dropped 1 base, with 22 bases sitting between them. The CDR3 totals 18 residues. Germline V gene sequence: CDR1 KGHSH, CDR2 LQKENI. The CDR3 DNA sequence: TGTGCCAGCTCACCTTTACCCGTCCAGGCAGCCCTATCCTACGAGCAGTACTTC. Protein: CASSPLPVQAALSYEQYF.

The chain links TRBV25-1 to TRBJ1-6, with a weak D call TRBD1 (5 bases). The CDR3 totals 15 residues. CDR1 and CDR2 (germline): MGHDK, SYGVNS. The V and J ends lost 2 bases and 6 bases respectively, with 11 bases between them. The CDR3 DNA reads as TGTGCCAGCAGTGAAGTTGGCCAGGGTAATTCACCCCTCCACTTT. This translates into CASSEVGQGNSPLHF.

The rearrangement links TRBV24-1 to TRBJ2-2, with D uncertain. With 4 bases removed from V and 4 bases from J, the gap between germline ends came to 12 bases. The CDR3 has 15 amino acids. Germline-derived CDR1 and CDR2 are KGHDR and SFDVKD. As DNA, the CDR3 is TGTGCCACCAGTGACCCCATGCGACCCACCGGGGAGCTGTTTTTT. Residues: CATSDPMRPTGELFF.

CDR3 in DNA: TGCGCCAGCAGCCCGGGGGCAGGGAATGAAAAACTGTTTTTT. Translating it yields CASSPGAGNEKLFF. V gene TRBV5-1 combines with J gene TRBJ1-4; D perhaps matches TRBD1 (6 bases). This CDR3 comprises 14 residues. Germline values: CDR1 SGHRS, CDR2 YFSETQ. V was pared by 4 bases and J by 5 bases, with 12 bases between.

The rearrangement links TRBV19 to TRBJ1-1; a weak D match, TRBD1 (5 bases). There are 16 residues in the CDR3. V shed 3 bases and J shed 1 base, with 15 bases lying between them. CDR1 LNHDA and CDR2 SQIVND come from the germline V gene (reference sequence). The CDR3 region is CASSIWSQGWNTEAFF. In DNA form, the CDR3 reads TGTGCCAGTAGTATCTGGTCTCAGGGTTGGAACACTGAAGCTTTCTTT.

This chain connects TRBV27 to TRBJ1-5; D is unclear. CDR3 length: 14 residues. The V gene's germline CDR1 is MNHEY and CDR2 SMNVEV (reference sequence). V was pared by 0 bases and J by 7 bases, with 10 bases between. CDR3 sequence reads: CASSLSRVGQPQHF. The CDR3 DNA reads TGTGCCAGCAGTTTATCAAGAGTGGGACAGCCCCAGCATTTT.

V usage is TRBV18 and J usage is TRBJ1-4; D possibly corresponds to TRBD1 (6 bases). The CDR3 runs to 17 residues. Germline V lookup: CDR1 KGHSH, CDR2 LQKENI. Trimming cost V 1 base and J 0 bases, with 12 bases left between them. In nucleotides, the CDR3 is TGTGCCAGCTCACCACGGGCAGGGGTTTCAACTAATGAAAAACTGTTTTTT. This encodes CASSPRAGVSTNEKLFF.

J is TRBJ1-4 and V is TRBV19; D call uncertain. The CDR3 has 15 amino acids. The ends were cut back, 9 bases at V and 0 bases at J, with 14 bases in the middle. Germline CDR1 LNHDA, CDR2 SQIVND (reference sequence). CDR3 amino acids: CASRSWGSTNEKLFF. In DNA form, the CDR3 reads TGTGCCAGCCGCTCCTGGGGTTCAACTAATGAAAAACTGTTTTTT.

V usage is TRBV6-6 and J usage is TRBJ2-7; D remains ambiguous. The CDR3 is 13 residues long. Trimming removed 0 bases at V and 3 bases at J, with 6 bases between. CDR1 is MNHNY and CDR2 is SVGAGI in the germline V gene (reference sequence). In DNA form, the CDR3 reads TGTGCCAGCAGTTACTCGAACGACTACGAGCAGTACTTC. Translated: CASSYSNDYEQYF.

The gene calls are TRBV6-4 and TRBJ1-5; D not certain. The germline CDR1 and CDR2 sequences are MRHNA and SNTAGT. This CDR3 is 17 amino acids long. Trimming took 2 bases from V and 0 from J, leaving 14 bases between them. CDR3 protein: CASSDPPTYYSNQPQHF. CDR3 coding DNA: TGTGCCAGCAGTGACCCTCCGACATATTATAGCAATCAGCCCCAGCATTTT.

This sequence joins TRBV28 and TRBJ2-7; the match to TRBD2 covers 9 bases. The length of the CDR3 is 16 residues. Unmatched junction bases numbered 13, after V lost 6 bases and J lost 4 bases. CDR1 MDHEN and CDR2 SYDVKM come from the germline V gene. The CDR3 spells CASRSGGGVSGYEQYF. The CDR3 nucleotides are TGTGCCAGCAGGAGCGGCGGGGGGGTTAGTGGATACGAGCAGTACTTC.

The CDR3 is CASRQESSYEQYF. CDR3 nucleotides: TGTGCCAGCAGACAGGAAAGCTCCTACGAGCAGTACTTC. The chain recombines TRBV6-5 with TRBJ2-7, with D possibly TRBD1 on 5 matching bases. This CDR3 is 13 amino acids long. Trimming pared 6 bases from V and 0 bases from J, leaving 9 bases between. The germline gives CDR1 MNHEY, CDR2 SVGAGI.

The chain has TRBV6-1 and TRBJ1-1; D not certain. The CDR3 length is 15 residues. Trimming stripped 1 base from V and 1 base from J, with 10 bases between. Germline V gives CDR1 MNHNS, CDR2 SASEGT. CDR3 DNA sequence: TGTGCCAGCAGTGAAGGCGGGGATCCGAACACTGAAGCTTTCTTT. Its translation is CASSEGGDPNTEAFF.

The CDR3 nucleotides are TGCGCCAGCAGCTATAGGGCCGGGACTAGCGGGACAGATACGCAGTATTTT. Translating gives CASSYRAGTSGTDTQYF. V usage is TRBV5-1 and J usage is TRBJ2-3; TRBD2 matches 12 bases. V lost 3 bases to trimming and J lost 3 bases; unmatched junction nucleotides: 8. Germline V CDR1 and CDR2: SGHRS, YFSETQ. This CDR3 has 17 amino acids.

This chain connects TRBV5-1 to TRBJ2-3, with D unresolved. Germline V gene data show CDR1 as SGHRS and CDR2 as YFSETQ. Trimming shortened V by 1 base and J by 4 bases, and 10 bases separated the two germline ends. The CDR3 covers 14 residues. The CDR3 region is CASSLSKVADTQYF. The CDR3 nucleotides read TGCGCCAGCAGCTTGTCAAAAGTCGCAGATACGCAGTATTTT.

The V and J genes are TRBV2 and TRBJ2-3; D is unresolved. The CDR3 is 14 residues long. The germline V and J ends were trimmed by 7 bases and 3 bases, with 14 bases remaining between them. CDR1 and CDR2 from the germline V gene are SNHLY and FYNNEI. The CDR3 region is CASNKVYRTDTQYF. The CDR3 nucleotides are TGTGCCAGCAATAAAGTCTACCGGACAGATACGCAGTATTTT.

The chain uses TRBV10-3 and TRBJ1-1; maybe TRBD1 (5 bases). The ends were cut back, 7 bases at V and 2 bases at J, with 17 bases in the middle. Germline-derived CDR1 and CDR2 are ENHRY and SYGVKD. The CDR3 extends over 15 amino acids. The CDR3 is CAITRAGQANTEAFF. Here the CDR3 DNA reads TGTGCCATCACACGGGCAGGGCAGGCCAACACTGAAGCTTTCTTT.

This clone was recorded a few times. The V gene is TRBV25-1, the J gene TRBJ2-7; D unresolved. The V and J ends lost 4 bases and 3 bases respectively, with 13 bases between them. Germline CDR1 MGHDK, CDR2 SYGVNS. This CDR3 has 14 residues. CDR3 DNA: TGTGCCAGCAGTGCTCGTCTCGGCGTCTACGAGCAGTACTTC. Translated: CASSARLGVYEQYF.

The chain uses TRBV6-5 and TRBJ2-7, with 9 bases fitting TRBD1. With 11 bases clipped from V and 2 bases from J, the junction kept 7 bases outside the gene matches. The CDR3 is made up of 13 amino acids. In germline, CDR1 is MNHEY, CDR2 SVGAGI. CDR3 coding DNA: TGTGCCGCCTGGGACAGGGCGACCTACGAGCAGTACTTC. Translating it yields CAAWDRATYEQYF.

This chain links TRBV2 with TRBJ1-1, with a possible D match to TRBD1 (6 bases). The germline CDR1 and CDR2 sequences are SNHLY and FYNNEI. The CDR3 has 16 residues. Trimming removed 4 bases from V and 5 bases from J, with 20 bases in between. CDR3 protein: CASSVGAALGKTEAFF. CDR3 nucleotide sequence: TGTGCCAGCAGTGTGGGGGCGGCGTTGGGAAAAACTGAAGCTTTCTTT.

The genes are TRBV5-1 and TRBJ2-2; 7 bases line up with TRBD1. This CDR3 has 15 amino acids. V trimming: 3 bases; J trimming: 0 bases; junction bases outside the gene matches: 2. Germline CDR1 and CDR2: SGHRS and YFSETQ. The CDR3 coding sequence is TGCGCCAGCAGCTACAGGGGTTCGAACACCGGGGAGCTGTTTTTT. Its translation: CASSYRGSNTGELFF.

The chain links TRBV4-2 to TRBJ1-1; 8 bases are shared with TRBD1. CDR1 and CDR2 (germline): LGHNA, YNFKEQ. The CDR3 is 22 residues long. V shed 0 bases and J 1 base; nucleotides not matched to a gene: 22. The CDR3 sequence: CASSQERGGGQGLIEQNTEAFF. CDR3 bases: TGTGCCAGCAGCCAAGAACGAGGGGGAGGACAGGGTCTAATAGAACAGAACACTGAAGCTTTCTTT.

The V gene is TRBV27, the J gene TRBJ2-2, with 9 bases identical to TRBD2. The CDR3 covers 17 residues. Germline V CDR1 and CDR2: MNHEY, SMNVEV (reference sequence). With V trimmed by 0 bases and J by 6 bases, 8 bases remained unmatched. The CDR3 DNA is TGTGCCAGCAGTTTATCGATCAGCGGGGGGTATTCCGGGGAGCTGTTTTTT. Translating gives CASSLSISGGYSGELFF.

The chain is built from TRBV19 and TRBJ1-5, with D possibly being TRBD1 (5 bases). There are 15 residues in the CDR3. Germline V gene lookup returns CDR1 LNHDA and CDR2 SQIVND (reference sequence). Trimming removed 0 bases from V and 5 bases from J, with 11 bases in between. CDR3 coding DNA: TGTGCCAGTAGTATAGAGGTGGACACTCATCAGCCCCAGCATTTT. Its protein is CASSIEVDTHQPQHF.